These 9 T cell receptor beta chains were all obtained from the same sample, sequenced in a study of blood T cell repertoires in COVID-19 (dated by TCRdb to about 2020). Library prep was done by the immunoSEQ multiplex PCR assay. Held by TCRdb, this immuneACCESS table contains in-frame sequences only and omits some clones. Under half of the omission traces to an unresolved V gene where checked; the cause of the rest is unknown. The table for this sample lists over 95,000 clones; roughly 85% of them were counted only once. In total, the top ten clones hold 5% to 6.5% of the sample. The sequenced sample was peripheral blood. The receptors were gathered from a woman between 55 and 75 years old with COVID-19, enrolled during active disease.

V is TRBV5-1 and J is TRBJ2-1; 8 nucleotides line up with TRBD2. J gave up 8 bases and V 5 bases, and 12 bases lay outside the gene matches. Per germline, CDR1 SGHRS and CDR2 YFSETQ. The CDR3 is 15 residues long. The CDR3 DNA follows: TGCGCCAGCAGTCTAGCTCGGGGGGGCTATGATGAGCAGTTCTTC. It translates to CASSLARGGYDEQFF. The whole variable domain, remainder taken from reference TRBV5-1 and TRBJ2-1, is KAGVTQTPRYLIKTRGQQVTLSCSPISGHRSVSWYQQTPGQGLQFLFEYFSETQRNKGNFPGRFSGRQFSNSRSEMNVSTLELGDSALYLCASSLARGGYDEQFFGPGTRLTVL.

The chain couples TRBV29-1 to TRBJ2-5; D remains unclear. The germline V gene has CDR1 SQVTM and CDR2 ANQGSEA. Trimming left V 4 bases short and J 0 bases short, with 6 bases between. The length of the CDR3 is 12 residues. In DNA form, the CDR3 reads TGCAGCGTTGTCGAGTACCAAGAGACCCAGTACTTC. It is translated as CSVVEYQETQYF.

The chain links TRBV11-3 to TRBJ1-3; no definite D call. The V gene lost 1 base and the J gene lost 8 bases, with 9 bases spanning the gap. The germline gives CDR1 SGHNT, CDR2 YENEEA. CDR3 size: 13 residues. The CDR3 DNA follows: TGTGCCAGCAGCTTAGGCCCCCGAGACACCATATATTTT. Translation: CASSLGPRDTIYF.

V gene TRBV2 combines with J gene TRBJ2-5; 8 nucleotides line up with TRBD1. Germline V CDR1 and CDR2: SNHLY, FYNNEI. This CDR3 is 16 amino acids long. J lost 4 bases, V lost 3 bases, and 10 bases had no gene match. DNA of the CDR3: TGTGCCAGCAGTGAGCTCGGGACAGGTTCGTCAGAGACCCAGTACTTC. This sequence encodes CASSELGTGSSETQYF.

The chain is built from TRBV29-1 and TRBJ1-2; D unresolved. CDR3 length: 11 amino acids. Germline CDR1 SQVTM, CDR2 ANQGSEA. Trimming removed 1 base from V and 5 bases from J, with 5 bases in between. The CDR3 DNA sequence: TGCAGCGTTGAAGTCGGGTATGGCTACACCTTC. This gives the protein CSVEVGYGYTF.

This clone was detected only once. The chain is built from TRBV25-1 and TRBJ1-2, with 7 bases aligning to TRBD1. Germline V gene lookup returns CDR1 MGHDK and CDR2 SYGVNS. V trimming: 3 bases; J trimming: 7 bases; junction bases outside the gene matches: 14. The CDR3 extends over 16 amino acids. CDR3 sequence (DNA): TGTGCCAGCAGTGACCCTAGGGACAGTACTATCGCTGGCTACACCTTC. This codes for CASSDPRDSTIAGYTF.

This chain links TRBV7-8 with TRBJ1-1, with D maybe TRBD1 (5 bases). This CDR3 contains 15 residues. Germline CDR1 SGHVS, CDR2 FQNEAQ. Between the trimmed V and J ends, which lost 1 base and 8 bases, there was a span of 17 bases. The CDR3: CASSLEGLPIFEAFF. The CDR3 DNA reads as TGTGCCAGCAGCTTAGAGGGACTCCCGATCTTCGAAGCTTTCTTT. Variable domain in full (rest from reference TRBV7-8 and TRBJ1-1): GAGVSQSPRYKVAKRGQDVALRCDPISGHVSLFWYQQALGQGPEFLTYFQNEAQLDKSGLPSDRFFAERPEGSVSTLKIQRTQQEDSAVYLCASSLEGLPIFEAFFGQGTRLTVV.

The rearrangement uses TRBV9 and TRBJ1-2; 10 bases match TRBD1. This CDR3 comprises 14 residues. Germline CDR1 and CDR2: SGDLS and YYNGEE. V dropped 4 bases and J dropped 7; count of bases not matched to a gene: 7. The CDR3 DNA reads TGTGCCAGCAGCCCGAGACAGGGGGCTGGTGGCTACACCTTC. It yields the protein CASSPRQGAGGYTF.

This clone was observed once. This rearrangement joins TRBV5-5 to TRBJ2-7, with D possibly being TRBD1 (5 bases). Germline CDR1 is SGHKS and CDR2 is YYEKEE (reference sequence). This CDR3 has 16 amino acids. The V and J ends lost 0 bases and 2 bases respectively, with 15 bases between them. In nucleotides, the CDR3 is TGTGCCAGCAGCTTGGGGGGCAGGGCAGCAACCTACGAGCAGTACTTC. This encodes CASSLGGRAATYEQYF. The full variable domain, its missing parts supplied by reference TRBV5-5 and TRBJ2-7, is DAGVTQSPTHLIKTRGQQVTLRCSPISGHKSVSWYQQVLGQGPQFIFQYYEKEERGRGNFPDRFSARQFPNYSSELNVNALLLGDSALYLCASSLGGRAATYEQYFGPGTRLTVT.